These 30 T cell receptor beta chains came from one sample sequenced in a study of blood T cell repertoires in COVID-19. The table came from immunoSEQ multiplex PCR; TCRdb's copy has only in-frame clones and leaves some out. The sample records roughly 110,000 clones, 80% to 90% being singletons. Sequenced sample: peripheral blood. These TCRs come from a man between 40 and 49 years old with acute or convalescent COVID-19.

This chain links TRBV11-2 with TRBJ2-1; TRBD2 aligns across 9 bases. CDR3 length: 16 residues. V lost 6 bases and J lost 6; bases outside the gene matches: 12. The germline V gene encodes CDR1 SGHAT and CDR2 FQNNGV. The CDR3, as DNA: TGTGCCAGCAGGGACCTCGGGCGGGGGGGCCGCAATGAGCAGTTCTTC. The encoded protein is CASRDLGRGGRNEQFF.

The genes are TRBV6-5 and TRBJ2-2, with TRBD1 identical over 8 bases. In germline, CDR1 is MNHEY, CDR2 SVGAGI. The J segment lost 5 bases and the V segment lost 6 bases, leaving 8 bases of the junction unmatched. This CDR3 is 15 amino acids long. The CDR3 nucleotides are TGTGCCAGCAGACTAGGACAGGGTTTGACCGGGGAGCTGTTTTTT. It codes for CASRLGQGLTGELFF.

This sequence joins TRBV27 and TRBJ2-3; 9 bases align to TRBD2. The germline V gene encodes CDR1 MNHEY and CDR2 SMNVEV (reference sequence). V shed 5 bases and J 7 bases; nucleotides not matched to a gene: 4. The CDR3 extends over 13 amino acids. The CDR3 is CASSGLARNTQYF. Written as DNA, the CDR3 is TGTGCCAGCAGTGGACTAGCGAGAAATACGCAGTATTTT.

V gene TRBV28 combines with J gene TRBJ1-2; 10 positions match TRBD1. Trimming removed 5 bases from V and 7 bases from J; junction bases left unmatched: 7. CDR3 length: 14 residues. CDR1 is MDHEN and CDR2 is SYDVKM in the germline V gene. The CDR3 region has the DNA TGTGCCAGCAGTCCCTGGACAGGGGGACTTGGCTACACCTTC. This encodes CASSPWTGGLGYTF.

This clone showed up just once. This chain joins TRBV18 and TRBJ2-1, with 10 bases lining up with TRBD2. The CDR3 spans 15 residues. Per germline, CDR1 KGHSH and CDR2 LQKENI. The J segment lost 6 bases and the V segment lost 5 bases, leaving 7 bases of the junction unmatched. The CDR3 bases are TGTGCCAGCTCAACTAGCGGGGCGGCGACCAATGAGCAGTTCTTC. Translation gives CASSTSGAATNEQFF. The entire variable domain, with the rest obtained from reference TRBV18 and TRBJ2-1, is as follows: NAGVMQNPRHLVRRRGQEARLRCSPMKGHSHVYWYRQLPEEGLKFMVYLQKENIIDESGMPKERFSAEFPKEGPSILRIQQVVRGDSAAYFCASSTSGAATNEQFFGPGTRLTVL.

V gene TRBV5-1 combines with J gene TRBJ2-7; TRBD1 matches at 10 bases. The CDR3 consists of 15 residues. CDR1 is SGHRS and CDR2 is YFSETQ in the germline V gene. V lost 4 bases to trimming and J lost 0 bases; unmatched junction nucleotides: 4. CDR3: CASSIDRGLSYEQYF. The CDR3 nucleotides are TGCGCCAGCAGCATCGACAGGGGGCTCTCCTACGAGCAGTACTTC.

This chain links TRBV20-1 with TRBJ2-5; TRBD2 aligns across 8 bases. Germline V gene sequence: CDR1 DFQATT, CDR2 SNEGSKA (reference sequence). Trimming cost V 3 bases and J 7 bases; bases outside gene matches: 7. This CDR3 spans 13 amino acids. The CDR3 region has the DNA TGCAGTGCTAGTGGGACTAGGTGGGCGACCCAGTACTTC. Protein product: CSASGTRWATQYF.

CDR3 DNA sequence: TGTGCCAGCAGGGGCCTTGGCGGGAGCAGGGTCATTCAGTACTTC. Encoded protein: CASRGLGGSRVIQYF. The chain couples TRBV11-2 to TRBJ2-4; 7 bases are a match to TRBD2. CDR1 and CDR2 from the germline V gene are SGHAT and FQNNGV. Unmatched junction bases numbered 14, after V lost 6 bases and J lost 9 bases. This CDR3 contains 15 residues.

The rearrangement links TRBV12-5 to TRBJ1-1; 7 bases fit TRBD1. The CDR3 totals 14 residues. V gave up 7 bases and J gave up 5 bases; unmatched junction bases: 10. Germline V gene data show CDR1 as LGHNT and CDR2 as FRNRAP. CDR3 amino acids: CASELRGQATEAFF. DNA of the CDR3: TGTGCTAGTGAATTGAGGGGGCAGGCGACTGAAGCTTTCTTT.

The CDR3 DNA follows: TGTGCCAGCAGTTACTACGGACTAGATTCCTACGAGCAGTACTTC. Translated, it gives CASSYYGLDSYEQYF. V and J are TRBV6-2 or TRBV6-3 and TRBJ2-7, with 7 bases fitting TRBD2. V dropped 1 base and J dropped 1; count of bases not matched to a gene: 4. Per germline, CDR1 MNHEY and CDR2 SVGEGT. The CDR3 is 15 amino acids.

J is TRBJ1-4 and V is TRBV5-1; no clear D. CDR1 SGHRS and CDR2 YFSETQ come from the germline V gene. This CDR3 is built from 13 residues. Trimming removed 5 bases from V and 8 bases from J, with 13 bases in between. This CDR3 reads CASRVSPGEKLFF. The DNA for the CDR3 is TGCGCCAGCAGGGTCAGCCCGGGGGAAAAACTGTTTTTT.

The J gene is TRBJ2-2, the V gene TRBV6-6; 7 bases agree with TRBD2. Looked up from germline, CDR1 is MNHNY and CDR2 is SVGAGI (reference sequence). This CDR3 is built from 17 residues. The ends lost 7 bases at V and 4 bases at J; junction bases unmatched: 15. In nucleotides, the CDR3 is TGTGCCAGCACTCGAACCTACGGGCTAGCGGTCACCGGGGAGCTGTTTTTT. Its protein is CASTRTYGLAVTGELFF.

The chain carries TRBV2 and TRBJ2-7; D uncertain. The CDR3 contains 13 residues. Germline CDR1 reads SNHLY; CDR2 reads FYNNEI. The germline V and J ends were trimmed by 4 bases and 4 bases, with 11 bases remaining between them. The CDR3 DNA reads TGTGCCAGCAGTGTGTCAGCGAGATACGAGCAGTACTTC. Translated, it gives CASSVSARYEQYF.

This clone came up a few times. This chain connects TRBV25-1 to TRBJ2-1, with 12 bases matching TRBD2. The CDR3 totals 14 residues. V lost 5 bases, J lost 12 bases, and 8 bases stayed unmatched. Germline CDR1 is MGHDK and CDR2 is SYGVNS. The CDR3 nucleotides read TGTGCCAGCAGTCCGGGACTAGCGGGCCGGGGGCAGTTCTTC. Encoded protein: CASSPGLAGRGQFF.

The rearrangement uses TRBV7-8 and TRBJ2-4; possibly TRBD2 for D (6 bases). The CDR3 loop spans 14 amino acids. The germline V gene encodes CDR1 SGHVS and CDR2 FQNEAQ. V was pared by 5 bases and J by 6 bases, with 14 bases between. The CDR3 sequence is CASSPSGVGNIQYF. The DNA of the CDR3 is TGTGCCAGCAGCCCTTCGGGAGTAGGAAACATTCAGTACTTC.

This clone was counted between two and nine times. The identical CDR3 is also encoded by other nucleotide sequences in the sample. The J gene is TRBJ2-1, the V gene TRBV10-3, with D possibly being TRBD2 (5 bases). V was clipped by 2 bases and J by 4 bases, with 6 bases between them. The germline V gene encodes CDR1 ENHRY and CDR2 SYGVKD. CDR3 length: 13 amino acids. The CDR3 sequence: CAISEREYNEQFF. As DNA, the CDR3 is TGTGCCATCAGTGAGAGGGAGTACAATGAGCAGTTCTTC.

Concerning this clone: One junction end disagrees with the germline gene, perhaps due to a read error. The chain uses TRBV6-5 and TRBJ2-1; maybe TRBD1 (7 bases). CDR1 is MNHEY and CDR2 is SVGAGI in the germline V gene. The CDR3 is made up of 12 amino acids. The CDR3 sequence: CASSQGGGIRIF. The CDR3 DNA reads TGTGCCAGCTCTCAGGGGGGCGGGATTAGGATCTTC.

This clone was counted once. This chain joins TRBV5-1 and TRBJ1-1, with D unclear. Germline CDR1 reads SGHRS; CDR2 reads YFSETQ. V was cut by 4 bases and J by 0 bases, with 7 bases left in between. The CDR3 is 13 residues long. Here the CDR3 reads CASSMTLNTEAFF. The CDR3 bases are TGCGCCAGCAGCATGACACTGAACACTGAAGCTTTCTTT.

This clone appeared a few times. The rearrangement links TRBV7-3 to TRBJ1-1, with D uncertain. Germline V lookup: CDR1 SGHTA, CDR2 FQGTGA. V was clipped by 5 bases and J by 1 base, with 8 bases between them. The CDR3 loop spans 13 amino acids. CDR3 sequence: CASSRSGNTEAFF. As DNA, the CDR3 is TGTGCCAGCAGCCGTAGTGGGAACACTGAAGCTTTCTTT.

This clone appeared a single time. V usage is TRBV6-5 and J usage is TRBJ2-1; D call uncertain. The CDR3 is 14 residues long. From germline, CDR1 is MNHEY and CDR2 SVGAGI. V dropped 5 bases and J dropped 5 bases, with 13 bases sitting between them. The CDR3 loop reads CASSRHQTHNEQFF. The CDR3 DNA sequence: TGTGCCAGCAGTAGACACCAAACACACAATGAGCAGTTCTTC.

In this sample, this clone turned up a few times. The chain employs TRBV2 and TRBJ1-1; no firm D call. Germline V gene data show CDR1 as SNHLY and CDR2 as FYNNEI. The V end lost 4 bases, the J end lost 1 base, and 10 bases lay between the germline ends. The CDR3 covers 14 residues. DNA for the CDR3: TGTGCCAGCAGTGCCGGCAGGCAGAACACTGAAGCTTTCTTT. Its protein is CASSAGRQNTEAFF.

This rearrangement joins TRBV28 to TRBJ1-6; TRBD1 is a possible D gene (6 bases). Germline CDR1 is MDHEN and CDR2 is SYDVKM. Trimming stripped 6 bases from V and 14 bases from J, with 14 bases between. The CDR3 consists of 12 residues. The CDR3 region is CASRIGGQALHF. The CDR3 DNA reads as TGTGCCAGCAGAATTGGGGGCCAGGCCCTCCACTTT.

The chain is built from TRBV18 and TRBJ2-5; 8 bases align to TRBD2. The CDR3 is 16 amino acids. The junction had 13 bases not matched to a gene; V was cut back by 3 bases and J by 7 bases. The germline CDR1 and CDR2 sequences are KGHSH and LQKENI. CDR3: CASSPPGLGNYVTQYF. The CDR3, as DNA: TGTGCCAGCTCACCGCCGGGACTAGGAAATTATGTGACCCAGTACTTC.

The chain recombines TRBV7-8 with TRBJ2-5, with unresolved D. The CDR3 totals 15 residues. The V gene lost 1 base and the J gene lost 4 bases, with 13 bases spanning the gap. CDR1 SGHVS and CDR2 FQNEAQ come from the germline V gene. CDR3 nucleotide sequence: TGTGCCAGCAGCTTAGTGGGTTTCAGGCCAGAGACCCAGTACTTC. Its translation is CASSLVGFRPETQYF.

The chain has TRBV29-1 and TRBJ2-3, with 10 bases identical to TRBD2. V shed 3 bases, J shed 0 bases, and the junction held 3 bases outside the gene matches. This CDR3 has 15 residues. CDR1 is SQVTM, CDR2 ANQGSEA, per germline. The CDR3 sequence: CSVDGLADSTDTQYF. The CDR3 DNA reads TGCAGCGTTGACGGACTAGCGGATAGCACAGATACGCAGTATTTT.

This sequence joins TRBV2 and TRBJ1-6; D unresolved. The germline V gene encodes CDR1 SNHLY and CDR2 FYNNEI. V was shortened by 2 bases and J by 9 bases, with 11 bases between the two germline ends. The CDR3 length is 14 residues. CDR3 DNA sequence: TGTGCCAGCAGTGAATCGCGGGAAATTTCACCCCTCCACTTT. It codes for CASSESREISPLHF.

About this clone itself: It may be a read error: a sequence one base away is much more abundant. Other nucleotide sequences from this sample produce the same CDR3. The J gene is TRBJ2-2, the V gene TRBV7-4; 13 bases line up with TRBD2. CDR3 length: 19 residues. Per germline, CDR1 SGHVT and CDR2 SQSDAQ. The CDR3 nucleotides read TGTGCTAGCAGCCTCGGACTAGCGGGGGCCTCGGGCGACACCGGGGAGCTGTTTTTT. Its protein is CASSLGLAGASGDTGELFF.

V usage is TRBV19 and J usage is TRBJ2-1; 12 bases agree with TRBD2. Germline trimming cut 7 bases from V and 2 bases from J; bases unmatched to any gene: 6. The CDR3 sequence is 16 residues long. CDR1 LNHDA and CDR2 SQIVND come from the germline V gene (reference sequence). The CDR3 reads CASTLAGGLAYNEQFF. The CDR3 nucleotides read TGTGCCAGTACCCTAGCGGGGGGGCTGGCCTACAATGAGCAGTTCTTC.

This rearrangement joins TRBV6-1 to TRBJ1-6, with D possibly TRBD1 on 5 matching bases. V was clipped by 0 bases and J by 10 bases, with 7 bases between them. Germline loops: CDR1 MNHNS, CDR2 SASEGT. The CDR3 has 13 amino acids. CDR3 coding DNA: TGTGCCAGCAGTGAAGCCTACAGGTCACCCCTCCACTTT. Protein sequence: CASSEAYRSPLHF.

V and J are TRBV19 and TRBJ1-6; D unclear. The germline V gene has CDR1 LNHDA and CDR2 SQIVND (reference sequence). The CDR3 loop spans 14 amino acids. Trimming took off 4 bases at V and 2 bases at J, with 6 bases between the two ends. Here the CDR3 reads CASSSATYNSPLHF. The DNA for the CDR3 is TGTGCCAGTAGTAGCGCCACCTATAATTCACCCCTCCACTTT.